This T cell receptor beta chain originates from a study of human T cells and chemical hapten exposure. Time point described: patch test 1, 2 weeks after DPC sensitization. The sample's treatment: therapeutic diphenylcyclopropenone sensitization with weekly scalp DPC. MiXCR, applied by TCRdb to the RACE reads, yields one record per CDR3 protein. The sample includes under 200,000 distinct CDR3 sequences, approximately 15% of them seen just once. Of note for this clonotype: One end of the junction is discordant with germline, which a read error may explain.

The germline CDR1 and CDR2 sequences are SGHTA and FQGNSA. The CDR3 consists of 13 residues. The sequence was obtained from a woman aged 25 to 39 with alopecia areata. Some clones in this sample may be carry-over from other donors' samples. The material sequenced was whole blood, taken in connection with sensitization to the hapten diphenylcyclopropenone (DPC). This chain uses TRBV7-2 with TRBJ1-5, with TRBD1 matching 7 bases. In nucleotides, the CDR3 is TGTGACAGCAGCGAAGACAGGGATCAGCCCCAGCATTTT. Residues: CDSSEDRDQPQHF.